This is a list of T cell receptor beta chains from one sample in a study of blood T cell repertoires in COVID-19. TCRdb's copy holds only in-frame clones and misses some; the assay was immunoSEQ multiplex PCR. The table records hundreds of thousands of clones, about 90% of them present only once. The sample comprised PBMCs or T cells enriched from blood (not recorded which). Every receptor here comes from a woman aged 18-35 years with acute COVID-19. CDR3s include the opening cysteine and the closing phenylalanine or tryptophan. D genes are given only for firm matches. A clone size is listed for some rows: how often the clone was seen (once, few, many), or a class if it is expanded.

len,abundance,j_gene,d_gene,v_gene,CDR3nt,CDR3aa
14,.,TRBJ1-2,.,TRBV9,TGTGCCAGCAGCGTAGGGGACACGGCTTATGGCTACACCTTC,CASSVGDTAYGYTF
13,.,TRBJ1-5,TRBD1,TRBV6-5,TGTGCCAGCGGGGACAGGTGGAATCAGCCCCAGCATTTT,CASGDRWNQPQHF
11,.,TRBJ2-3,.,TRBV20-1,TGCAGTGCTAGGCCCGGGGATACGCAGTATTTT,CSARPGDTQYF
14,.,TRBJ1-6,TRBD1,TRBV2,TGTGCCAGCAGCCTACAGGGGGGCAATTCACCCCTCCACTTT,CASSLQGGNSPLHF
15,few,TRBJ2-1,.,TRBV7-9,TGTGCCAGCAGCTTAGCGAGGGATAGGTACAATGAGCAGTTCTTC,CASSLARDRYNEQFF
14,.,TRBJ1-4,.,TRBV5-1,TGCGCCAGCAGCTCGGACTCAACTAATGAAAAACTGTTTTTT,CASSSDSTNEKLFF
14,.,TRBJ2-1,.,TRBV10-1,TGCGCCAGCAGTGAGGGAGGGCCCGTCGATGAGCAGTTCTTC,CASSEGGPVDEQFF
15,.,TRBJ2-3,TRBD2,TRBV6-1,TGTGCCAGCAGTGAGAAGGCGGGGGGGGCAGATACGCAGTATTTT,CASSEKAGGADTQYF
15,.,TRBJ1-2,.,TRBV28,TGTGCCAGCAGTCGGGGGGCCAGAGAGGGCTATGGCTACACCTTC,CASSRGAREGYGYTF
18,.,TRBJ1-6,.,TRBV3-1/TRBV3-2,TGTGCCAGCAGCCAGGGCTGGGCCGCTGGGTCCTATAATTCACCCCTCCACTTT,CASSQGWAAGSYNSPLHF
15,.,TRBJ1-2,TRBD1,TRBV7-9,TGTGCCAGCAGCTTAGATCCAGGGACAGCTTATGGCTACACCTTC,CASSLDPGTAYGYTF
15,.,TRBJ1-2,TRBD1,TRBV7-2,TGTGCCAGCAGCCCCGCCCCGGGACAGGTCTATGGCTACACCTTC,CASSPAPGQVYGYTF
12,.,TRBJ2-2,.,TRBV12-3/TRBV12-4,TGTGCCAGCAGCCCGTTCCTCGGGGAGCTGTTTTTT,CASSPFLGELFF
15,.,TRBJ1-2,.,TRBV2,TGTGCCAGCAGGGGACCCAGGGGCCCCAGGTATGGCTACACCTTC,CASRGPRGPRYGYTF
16,few,TRBJ2-1,TRBD2,TRBV15,TGTGCCACCAGTCGGACTAGCGGGAGGGGTGGTAATGAGCAGTTCTTC,CATSRTSGRGGNEQFF
15,once,TRBJ1-1,TRBD1,TRBV19,TGTGCCACTTCATACCCAGGACAGGGGAACACTGAAGCTTTCTTT,CATSYPGQGNTEAFF
16,once,TRBJ1-6,TRBD1,TRBV5-5,TGTGCCAGCAGCCCCCTTGACAGGGCCTATAATTCACCCCTCCACTTT,CASSPLDRAYNSPLHF
16,.,TRBJ2-2,TRBD2,TRBV9,TGTGCCAGCAGCGTGGCGAGGGCGGGGGACACCGGGGAGCTGTTTTTT,CASSVARAGDTGELFF
15,once,TRBJ1-2,.,TRBV27,TGTGCCAGCAGTTTATCTGGTCTGGGGAGCTATGGCTACACCTTC,CASSLSGLGSYGYTF
13,.,TRBJ1-1,TRBD1,TRBV5-1,TGCGCCAGCAGCTCGACAGGGGGGTCTGAAGCTTTCTTT,CASSSTGGSEAFF
16,.,TRBJ2-2,TRBD2,TRBV19,TGTGCCAGTAGTATAGTAGCGGGAGGGTTCACCGGGGAGCTGTTTTTT,CASSIVAGGFTGELFF